The rows below give T cell receptor beta chains drawn from one sample of a study of response to subunit inactivated influenza vaccine. In TCRdb, the RT-PCR reads were re-called with MiXCR into one record per CDR3 protein. Among roughly 500,000 distinct CDR3 sequences listed, about 25% were seen once. The sample consisted of CD4+ T cells sorted from PBMCs, taken around 5 days after vaccination. All receptors derive from a man aged 45-65 years who received an inactivated influenza vaccine. Both conserved end residues are part of each CDR3. The D gene is left open where the match is weak. Where a row states a size, it is once, few, many or the class of an expanded clone; other rows omit it.

D gene	V gene	J gene	clone size	CDR3 protein	CDR3 DNA
NA	TRBV18	TRBJ2-7	NA	CASSPQVTNEQYF	TGTGCCAGCTCACCACAGGTGACCAACGAGCAGTACTTC
TRBD1	TRBV20-1	TRBJ2-3	few	CSATATGGAGADTQYF	TGCAGTGCTACGGCCACAGGGGGCGCGGGGGCAGATACGCAGTATTTT
TRBD1	TRBV5-1	TRBJ2-5	many	CASSKGQGQETQYF	TGCGCCAGCAGCAAAGGACAGGGGCAAGAGACCCAGTACTTC
NA	TRBV15	TRBJ2-2	NA	CATSRQRSTDEGELFF	TGTGCCACCAGCAGACAAAGGAGTACCGATGAAGGGGAGCTGTTTTTT
TRBD2	TRBV28	TRBJ2-5	NA	CASSFSGLAGGFQETQYF	TGTGCCAGCAGTTTCTCGGGACTAGCGGGAGGGTTCCAAGAGACCCAGTACTTC
NA	TRBV12-3/TRBV12-4	TRBJ1-1	few	CASRRSTEAFF	TGTGCCAGCAGAAGGTCCACTGAAGCTTTCTTT
NA	TRBV7-2	TRBJ2-7	NA	CASTVLAQGSYEQYF	TGTGCCAGCACCGTGCTAGCGCAAGGATCCTACGAGCAGTACTTC
TRBD2	TRBV20-1	TRBJ2-7	few	CSARDLYRGTSTGEQYF	TGCAGTGCTAGAGATCTATATAGAGGGACTAGCACGGGGGAGCAGTACTTC
NA	TRBV2	TRBJ2-2	few	CASTGTLTGELFF	TGTGCCAGCACCGGCACCCTCACCGGGGAGCTGTTTTTT
NA	TRBV24-1	TRBJ2-3	NA	CATAAQGFTDTQYF	TGTGCCACCGCCGCCCAGGGGTTCACAGATACGCAGTATTTT
NA	TRBV5-1	TRBJ2-7	NA	CASRVWPGEAEQYF	TGCGCCAGCAGAGTATGGCCCGGGGAGGCCGAGCAGTACTTC
TRBD1	TRBV20-1	TRBJ2-5	few	CSAKDRGEYQETQYF	TGCAGTGCTAAGGACAGGGGAGAGTACCAAGAGACCCAGTACTTC
TRBD2	TRBV7-6	TRBJ2-2	NA	CASSLGPGGSPGELFF	TGTGCCAGCAGCTTAGGACCGGGGGGTTCCCCCGGGGAGCTGTTTTTT
NA	TRBV4-2	TRBJ2-7	few	CASSQGDTSYEQYF	TGTGCCAGCAGCCAAGGGGACACCTCCTACGAGCAGTACTTC
TRBD2	TRBV7-2	TRBJ2-2	NA	CASSLPRGEYTGELFF	TGTGCCAGCAGCTTACCTCGGGGGGAGTACACCGGGGAGCTGTTTTTT
NA	TRBV20-1	TRBJ2-4	NA	CSARVAGQIQYF	TGCAGTGCTAGAGTTGCAGGACAGATTCAGTACTTC
NA	TRBV3-1	TRBJ2-6	NA	CASSRGTLSSGANVLTF	TGTGCCAGCAGCCGAGGGACGCTCAGCTCTGGGGCCAACGTCCTGACTTTC
NA	TRBV7-9	TRBJ2-3	NA	CASSPGSPRYF	TGTGCCAGCAGTCCAGGGAGCCCCAGATATTTT
NA	TRBV20-1	TRBJ1-2	few	CSAGSTALGYTF	TGCAGTGCTGGAAGTACGGCTTTAGGCTACACCTTC
NA	TRBV10-3	TRBJ1-1	NA	CAISESSRSEAFF	TGTGCCATCAGTGAGTCGTCGAGATCTGAAGCTTTCTTT
NA	TRBV12-3/TRBV12-4	TRBJ2-7	few	CASRLSSYEQYF	TGTGCCAGCAGACTAAGCTCCTACGAGCAGTACTTC
NA	TRBV5-1	TRBJ2-1	NA	CASTRGIDEQFF	TGCGCCAGCACCCGGGGTATAGATGAGCAGTTCTTC
TRBD2	TRBV7-9	TRBJ2-3	NA	CASSHGTTPQYF	TGTGCCAGCAGCCACGGGACTACACCGCAGTATTTT
TRBD1	TRBV6-5	TRBJ2-2	NA	CASSYPLTGNQDTGELFF	TGTGCCAGCAGTTACCCTCTGACAGGGAATCAGGACACCGGGGAGCTGTTTTTT
NA	TRBV12-5	TRBJ2-2	few	CASGSTGFGELFF	TGTGCTAGTGGTTCCACGGGGTTCGGGGAGCTGTTTTTT
NA	TRBV5-1	TRBJ2-1	few	CASSGGGPFSYNEQFF	TGCGCCAGCAGCGGGGGTGGTCCTTTCTCCTACAATGAGCAGTTCTTC
TRBD1	TRBV7-2	TRBJ2-5	NA	CASSLSSTGGLQETQYF	TGTGCCAGCAGCTTATCGTCGACAGGGGGCCTCCAAGAGACCCAGTACTTC
TRBD1	TRBV3-1	TRBJ2-1	NA	CASSPTGRGEQFF	TGTGCCAGCAGCCCGACAGGGCGCGGTGAGCAGTTCTTC
NA	TRBV30	TRBJ2-1	few	CAWSVSGYYNEQFF	TGTGCCTGGAGTGTCAGCGGATACTACAATGAGCAGTTCTTC
NA	TRBV20-1	TRBJ1-1	NA	CSARVHGQLNTEAFF	TGCAGTGCTAGAGTCCACGGACAGCTGAACACTGAAGCTTTCTTT
NA	TRBV14	TRBJ2-3	once	CASSKTQPSVKDTQYF	TGTGCCAGCAGTAAAACGCAACCCTCCGTAAAAGATACGCAGTATTTT
TRBD1	TRBV4-1	TRBJ1-1	NA	CASSPLPTTGPTEAFF	TGCGCCAGCAGCCCCTTGCCTACGACAGGGCCCACTGAAGCTTTCTTT
NA	TRBV20-1	TRBJ2-2	NA	CCARDPGNANTGELFF	TGCTGTGCTAGAGATCCAGGAAACGCGAACACCGGGGAGCTGTTTTTT
TRBD2	TRBV11-3	TRBJ2-3	NA	CASTFGRGARGDTQYF	TGTGCCAGCACATTTGGGCGGGGGGCGCGGGGAGATACGCAGTATTTT
NA	TRBV12-3/TRBV12-4	TRBJ2-7	few	CASASRGGVDEQYF	TGTGCCAGCGCGAGCAGGGGTGGTGTCGACGAGCAGTACTTC
TRBD2	TRBV7-2	TRBJ2-5	NA	CASSLAASGRETQYF	TGTGCCAGCAGCTTAGCGGCAAGCGGGAGGGAGACCCAGTACTTC
TRBD1	TRBV29-1	TRBJ2-1	NA	CSAKAGTGFFSYNEQFF	TGCAGCGCGAAAGCCGGGACAGGCTTCTTCTCCTACAATGAGCAGTTCTTC
NA	TRBV12-3/TRBV12-4	TRBJ2-2	NA	CASSSSGTMNTGELFF	TGTGCCAGCAGCTCGTCCGGGACGATGAACACCGGGGAGCTGTTTTTT
NA	TRBV6-4	TRBJ1-1	NA	CASKLGLLGLTTEAFF	TGTGCCAGCAAATTGGGACTCCTAGGTTTGACCACTGAAGCTTTCTTT
NA	TRBV9	TRBJ1-1	few	CASSGPGRGVNTEAFF	TGTGCCAGCAGCGGACCGGGAAGAGGAGTGAACACTGAAGCTTTCTTT
NA	TRBV29-1	TRBJ1-2	few	CSVVVYARNYGYTF	TGCAGCGTTGTGGTCTACGCGAGAAACTATGGCTACACCTTC
NA	TRBV5-1	TRBJ1-1	many	CASSLDLNTEAFF	TGCGCCAGCAGCTTGGATTTGAACACTGAAGCTTTCTTT
NA	TRBV12-3/TRBV12-4	TRBJ1-4	NA	CASSLAIWGEKLFF	TGTGCCAGCAGTTTAGCGATCTGGGGTGAAAAACTGTTTTTT
NA	TRBV7-8	TRBJ2-1	NA	CASSSGQQFF	TGTGCCAGCAGCTCGGGACAGCAGTTCTTC
NA	TRBV7-8	TRBJ2-7	few	CASSLGRRDQYF	TGTGCCAGCAGCTTAGGGCGGAGGGACCAGTACTTC
NA	TRBV29-1	TRBJ2-3	NA	CSAAGGASDTQYF	TGCAGCGCCGCCGGGGGCGCATCAGATACGCAGTATTTT
NA	TRBV28	TRBJ2-1	few	CASSWTHNEQFF	TGTGCCAGCAGTTGGACCCACAATGAGCAGTTCTTC
TRBD1	TRBV29-1	TRBJ1-1	NA	CSVPPFRGRGEAFF	TGCAGCGTTCCTCCATTCAGGGGGCGCGGTGAAGCTTTCTTT